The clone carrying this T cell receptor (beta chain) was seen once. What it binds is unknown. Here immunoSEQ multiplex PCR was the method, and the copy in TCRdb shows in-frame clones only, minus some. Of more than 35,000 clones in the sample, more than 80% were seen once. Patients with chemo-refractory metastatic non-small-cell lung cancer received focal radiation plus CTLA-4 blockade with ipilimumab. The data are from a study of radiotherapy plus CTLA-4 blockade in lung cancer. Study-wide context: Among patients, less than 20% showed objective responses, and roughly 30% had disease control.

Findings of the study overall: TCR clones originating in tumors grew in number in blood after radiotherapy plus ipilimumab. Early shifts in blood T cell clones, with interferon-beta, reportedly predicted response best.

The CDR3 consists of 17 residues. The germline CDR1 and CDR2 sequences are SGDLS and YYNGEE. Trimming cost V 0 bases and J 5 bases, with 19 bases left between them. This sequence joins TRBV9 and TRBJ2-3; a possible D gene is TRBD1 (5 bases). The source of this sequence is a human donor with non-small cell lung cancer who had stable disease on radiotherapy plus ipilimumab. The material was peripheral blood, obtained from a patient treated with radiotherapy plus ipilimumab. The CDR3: CASSVGARDGRGDTQYF. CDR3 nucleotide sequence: TGTGCCAGCAGCGTAGGGGCTAGGGATGGTAGGGGAGATACGCAGTATTTT.